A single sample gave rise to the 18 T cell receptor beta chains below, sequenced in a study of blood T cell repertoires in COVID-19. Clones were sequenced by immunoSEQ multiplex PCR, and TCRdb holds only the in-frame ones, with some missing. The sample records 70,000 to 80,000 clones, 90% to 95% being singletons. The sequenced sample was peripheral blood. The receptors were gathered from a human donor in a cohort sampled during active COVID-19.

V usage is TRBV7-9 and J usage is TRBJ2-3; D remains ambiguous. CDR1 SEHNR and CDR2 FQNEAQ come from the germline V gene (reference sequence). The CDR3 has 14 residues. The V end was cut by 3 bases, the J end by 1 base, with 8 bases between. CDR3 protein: CASSLYVGTDTQYF. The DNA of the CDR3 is TGTGCCAGCAGCTTGTATGTCGGCACAGATACGCAGTATTTT.

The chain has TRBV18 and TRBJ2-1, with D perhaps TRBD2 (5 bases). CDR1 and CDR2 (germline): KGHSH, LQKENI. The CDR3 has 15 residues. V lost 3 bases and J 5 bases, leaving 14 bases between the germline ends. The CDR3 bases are TGTGCCAGCTCACCGTCGGCGGGCCCGAACAATGAGCAGTTCTTC. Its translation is CASSPSAGPNNEQFF.

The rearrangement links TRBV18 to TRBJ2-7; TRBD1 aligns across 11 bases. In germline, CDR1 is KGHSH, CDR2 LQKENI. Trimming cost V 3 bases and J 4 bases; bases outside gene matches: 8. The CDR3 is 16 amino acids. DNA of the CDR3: TGTGCCAGCTCACCGCCATTGGGGACAGGGGGATACGAGCAGTACTTC. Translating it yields CASSPPLGTGGYEQYF.

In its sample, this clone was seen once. CDR3 sequence reads: CAAQNTPVLNSPLHF. The CDR3 DNA follows: TGTGCCGCCCAGAACACGCCAGTCCTTAATTCACCCCTCCACTTT. The J gene is TRBJ1-6, the V gene TRBV2; D gene uncertain. CDR3 length equals 15 residues. The V gene lost 11 bases and the J gene lost 6 bases, with 20 bases spanning the gap. Germline CDR1 SNHLY, CDR2 FYNNEI.

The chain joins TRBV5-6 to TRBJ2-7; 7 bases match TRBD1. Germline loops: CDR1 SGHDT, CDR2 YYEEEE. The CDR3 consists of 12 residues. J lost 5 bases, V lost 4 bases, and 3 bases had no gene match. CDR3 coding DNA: TGTGCCAGCAGCCTCGACAGGGACGAGCAGTACTTC. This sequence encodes CASSLDRDEQYF.

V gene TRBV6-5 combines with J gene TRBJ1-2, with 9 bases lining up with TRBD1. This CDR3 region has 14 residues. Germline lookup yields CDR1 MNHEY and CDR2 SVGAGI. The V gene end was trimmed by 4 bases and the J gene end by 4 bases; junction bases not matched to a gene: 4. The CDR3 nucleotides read TGTGCCAGCAGTTTGGACAGGGGAGCCTATGGCTACACCTTC. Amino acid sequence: CASSLDRGAYGYTF.

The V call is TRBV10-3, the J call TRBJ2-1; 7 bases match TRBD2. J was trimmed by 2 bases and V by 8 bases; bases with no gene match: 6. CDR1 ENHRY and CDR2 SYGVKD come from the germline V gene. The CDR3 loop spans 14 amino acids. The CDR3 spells CAIQSGVAYNEQFF. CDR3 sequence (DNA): TGTGCCATCCAGAGCGGGGTCGCCTACAATGAGCAGTTCTTC.

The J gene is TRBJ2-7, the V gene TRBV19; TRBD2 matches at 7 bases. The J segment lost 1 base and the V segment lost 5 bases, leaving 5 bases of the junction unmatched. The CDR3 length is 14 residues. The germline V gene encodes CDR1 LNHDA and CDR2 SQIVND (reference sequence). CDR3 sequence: CASSLGRGSYEQYF. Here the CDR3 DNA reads TGTGCCAGTAGTCTAGGGAGGGGATCCTACGAGCAGTACTTC.

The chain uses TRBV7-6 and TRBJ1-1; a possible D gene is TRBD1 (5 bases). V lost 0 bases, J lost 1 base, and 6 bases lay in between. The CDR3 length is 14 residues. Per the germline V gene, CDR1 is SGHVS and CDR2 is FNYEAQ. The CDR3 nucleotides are TGTGCCAGCAGCTTAGCAGGGGAGAACACTGAAGCTTTCTTT. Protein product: CASSLAGENTEAFF.

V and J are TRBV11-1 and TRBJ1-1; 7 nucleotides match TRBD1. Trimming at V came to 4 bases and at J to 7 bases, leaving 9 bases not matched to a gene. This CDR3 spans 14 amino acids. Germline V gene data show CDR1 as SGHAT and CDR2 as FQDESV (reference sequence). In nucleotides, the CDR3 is TGTGCCAGCAGCTCCGCGGGACAGACGATTGAAGCTTTCTTT. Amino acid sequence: CASSSAGQTIEAFF.

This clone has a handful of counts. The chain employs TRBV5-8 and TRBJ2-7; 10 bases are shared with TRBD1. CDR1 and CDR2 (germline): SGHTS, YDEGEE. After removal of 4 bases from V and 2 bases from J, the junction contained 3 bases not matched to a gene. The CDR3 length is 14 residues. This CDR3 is CASSLGQGAYEQYF. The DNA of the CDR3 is TGTGCCAGCAGCCTTGGACAGGGGGCCTACGAGCAGTACTTC.

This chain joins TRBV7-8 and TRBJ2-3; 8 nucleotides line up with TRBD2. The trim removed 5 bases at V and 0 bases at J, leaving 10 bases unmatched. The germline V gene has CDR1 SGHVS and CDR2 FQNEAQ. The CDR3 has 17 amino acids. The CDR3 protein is CASSRRRAGASTDTQYF. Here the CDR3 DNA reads TGTGCCAGCAGCCGTCGTCGAGCGGGGGCTAGCACAGATACGCAGTATTTT.

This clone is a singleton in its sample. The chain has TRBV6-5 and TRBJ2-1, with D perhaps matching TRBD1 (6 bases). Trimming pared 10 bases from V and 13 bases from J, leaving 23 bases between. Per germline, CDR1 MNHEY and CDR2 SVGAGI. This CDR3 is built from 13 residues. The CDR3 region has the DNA TGTGCCACCAGCCCCCAGGGACATACCAACCAGTTCTTC. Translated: CATSPQGHTNQFF.

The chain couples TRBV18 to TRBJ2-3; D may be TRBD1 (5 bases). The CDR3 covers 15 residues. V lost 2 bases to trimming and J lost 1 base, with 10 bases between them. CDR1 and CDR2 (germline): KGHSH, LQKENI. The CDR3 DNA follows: TGTGCCAGCTCACCATGGGGCGGACGCACAGATACGCAGTATTTT. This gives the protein CASSPWGGRTDTQYF.

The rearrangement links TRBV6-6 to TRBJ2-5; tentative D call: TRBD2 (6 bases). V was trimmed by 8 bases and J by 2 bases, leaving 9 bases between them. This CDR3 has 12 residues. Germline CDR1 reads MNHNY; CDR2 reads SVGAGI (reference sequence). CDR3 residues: CASSGEQETQYF. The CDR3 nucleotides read TGTGCCAGCTCGGGGGAACAAGAGACCCAGTACTTC.

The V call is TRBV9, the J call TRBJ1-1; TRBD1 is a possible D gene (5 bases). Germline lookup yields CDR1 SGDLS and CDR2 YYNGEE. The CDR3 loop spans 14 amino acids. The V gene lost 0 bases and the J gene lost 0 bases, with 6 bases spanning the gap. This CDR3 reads CASSVAGLNTEAFF. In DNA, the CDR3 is TGTGCCAGCAGCGTAGCAGGGCTGAACACTGAAGCTTTCTTT.

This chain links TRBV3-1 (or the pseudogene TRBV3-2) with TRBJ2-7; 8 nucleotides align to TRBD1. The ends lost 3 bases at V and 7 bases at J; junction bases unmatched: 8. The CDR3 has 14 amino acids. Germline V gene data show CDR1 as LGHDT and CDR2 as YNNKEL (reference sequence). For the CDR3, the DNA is TGTGCCAGCAGCCATGGCGGACAGGGACGAGAGCAGTACTTC. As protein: CASSHGGQGREQYF.

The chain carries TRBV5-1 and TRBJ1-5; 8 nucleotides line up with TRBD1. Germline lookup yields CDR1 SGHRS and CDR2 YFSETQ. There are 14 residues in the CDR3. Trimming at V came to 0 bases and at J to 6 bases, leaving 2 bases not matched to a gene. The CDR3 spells CASSLGTGIQPQHF. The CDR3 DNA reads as TGCGCCAGCAGCTTGGGGACAGGGATTCAGCCCCAGCATTTT.